A single sample gave rise to the 31 T cell receptor beta chains below, sequenced in a study of OX40 agonist ivuxolimab in advanced cancers. TCRdb keeps only in-frame clones here, not all; method: immunoSEQ multiplex PCR. The sample yields 25,000 to 40,000 clones, 80% to 90% seen once. Here the sequenced sample was CD4+ or CD8+ T cells sorted from blood, taken in a trial of the OX40 agonist ivuxolimab. The receptors stem from an adult with an advanced solid tumor such as melanoma, head and neck, liver or kidney cancer.

This CDR3 is CASSLTGRYNEQFF. In nucleotides, the CDR3 is TGTGCCAGCAGCTTGACGGGACGGTACAATGAGCAGTTCTTC. The V gene is TRBV6-5, the J gene TRBJ2-1; tentatively, D is TRBD1 or TRBD2 (5 bases each). Germline assignment: CDR1 MNHEY and CDR2 SVGAGI. The CDR3 runs to 14 residues. V lost 6 bases and J lost 4, with 13 bases in between.

V gene TRBV10-2 combines with J gene TRBJ1-1; possibly TRBD1 for D (6 bases). Trimming removed 8 bases from V and 5 bases from J, with 21 bases in between. Per germline, CDR1 WSHSY and CDR2 SAAADI. This CDR3 has 15 amino acids. The CDR3 reads CASAGARPFGTEAFF. CDR3 nucleotide sequence: TGCGCCAGCGCGGGGGCGCGGCCCTTTGGGACTGAAGCTTTCTTT.

The chain has TRBV5-8 and TRBJ1-1; D remains unclear. CDR3 size: 16 residues. Trimming took 4 bases from V and 3 from J, leaving 19 bases between them. Germline V gene lookup returns CDR1 SGHTS and CDR2 YDEGEE. CDR3 bases: TGTGCCAGCAGCGAAGAAGAAAAAAACCGCGACACTGAAGCTTTCTTT. Translated, it gives CASSEEEKNRDTEAFF.

The chain employs TRBV28 and TRBJ1-1, with D perhaps matching TRBD1 (5 bases). This CDR3 is 16 amino acids long. V was shortened by 4 bases and J by 0 bases, with 15 bases between the two germline ends. Germline V lookup: CDR1 MDHEN, CDR2 SYDVKM. The CDR3 bases are TGTGCCAGCAGTTATTCCCCCGGGACGGTGAACACTGAAGCTTTCTTT. It is translated as CASSYSPGTVNTEAFF.

The genes are TRBV29-1 and TRBJ2-4; 11 bases align to TRBD2. The CDR3 consists of 15 residues. The V segment lost 6 bases and the J segment 0 bases; nucleotides outside the gene matches: 4. CDR1 is SQVTM, CDR2 ANQGSEA, per germline. CDR3: CSVATSGEAKNIQYF. The CDR3 DNA reads TGCAGCGTGGCGACTAGCGGGGAAGCCAAAAACATTCAGTACTTC.

This clone was seen once. J is TRBJ1-4 and V is TRBV7-6; no clear D. Per the germline V gene, CDR1 is SGHVS and CDR2 is FNYEAQ. V gave up 0 bases and J gave up 8 bases, with 13 bases separating them. CDR3 length: 15 amino acids. Here the CDR3 reads CASSLAPLAGEKLFF. For the CDR3, the DNA is TGTGCCAGCAGCTTAGCTCCCCTGGCGGGAGAAAAACTGTTTTTT.

The chain links TRBV7-9 to TRBJ2-1; 7 positions agree with TRBD1. With V trimmed by 5 bases and J by 4 bases, 5 bases remained unmatched. The CDR3 sequence is 14 residues long. Per the germline V gene, CDR1 is SEHNR and CDR2 is FQNEAQ (reference sequence). CDR3 sequence reads: CASSPRQGYNEQFF. The CDR3 nucleotides are TGTGCCAGCAGCCCACGACAGGGTTACAATGAGCAGTTCTTC.

The chain combines TRBV7-2 with TRBJ1-5; no clear D gene. The CDR3 loop spans 12 amino acids. Trimming took off 2 bases at V and 6 bases at J, with 5 bases between the two ends. Germline-derived CDR1 and CDR2 are SGHTA and FQGNSA. CDR3 region: CASSLLGQPQHF. In nucleotides, the CDR3 is TGTGCCAGCAGCTTACTGGGTCAGCCCCAGCATTTT. Full variable domain (outside the CDR3, taken from reference TRBV7-2 and TRBJ1-5): GAGVSQSPSNKVTEKGKDVELRCDPISGHTALYWYRQSLGQGLEFLIYFQGNSAPDKSGLPSDRFSAERTGGSVSTLTIQRTQQEDSAVYLCASSLLGQPQHFGDGTRLSIL.

This CDR3 is CASSLRGRRPDTQYF. The CDR3 nucleotides are TGTGCCAGCAGCTTGAGGGGGAGAAGGCCAGATACGCAGTATTTT. This chain uses TRBV5-6 with TRBJ2-3, with D possibly matching TRBD1 (6 bases). CDR3 length equals 15 residues. Germline lookup yields CDR1 SGHDT and CDR2 YYEEEE. V lost 1 base to trimming and J lost 4 bases, with 13 bases between them.

V usage is TRBV28 and J usage is TRBJ2-2; D remains unclear. This CDR3 spans 14 amino acids. Trimming took 3 bases from V and 1 from J, leaving 6 bases between them. CDR1 MDHEN and CDR2 SYDVKM come from the germline V gene. The CDR3 loop reads CASSLSGNTGELFF. In nucleotides, the CDR3 is TGTGCCAGCAGTTTGTCAGGGAACACCGGGGAGCTGTTTTTT.

The chain joins TRBV6-1 to TRBJ2-6; D may be TRBD1 (6 bases). The V gene's germline CDR1 is MNHNS and CDR2 SASEGT. Trimming pared 4 bases from V and 1 base from J, leaving 14 bases between. This CDR3 spans 17 amino acids. The CDR3 sequence is CASSALGQLSGANVLTF. CDR3 DNA: TGTGCCAGCAGTGCCCTTGGACAGCTATCTGGGGCCAACGTCCTGACTTTC.

The CDR3 protein is CASSLGGDHLLYNEQFF. In DNA form, the CDR3 reads TGTGCCAGCAGCTTGGGGGGGGATCACCTCCTCTACAATGAGCAGTTCTTC. The chain has TRBV5-4 and TRBJ2-1; D perhaps matches TRBD2 (6 bases). The CDR3 is made up of 17 amino acids. The germline CDR1 and CDR2 sequences are SGHNT and YYREEE (reference sequence). The V end lost 0 bases, the J end lost 3 bases, and 16 bases lay between the germline ends.

The chain combines TRBV6-5 with TRBJ1-5; TRBD1 is a possible D gene (6 bases). The CDR3 is made up of 14 amino acids. The germline V and J ends were trimmed by 5 bases and 2 bases, with 10 bases remaining between them. CDR1 MNHEY and CDR2 SVGAGI come from the germline V gene. In DNA, the CDR3 is TGTGCCAGCAGTCTCTACAGGGGCAATCAGCCCCAGCATTTT. The encoded protein is CASSLYRGNQPQHF.

This clone appeared a single time. This chain connects TRBV18 to TRBJ2-3, with 10 bases aligning to TRBD1. V lost 3 bases and J lost 1; bases outside the gene matches: 4. Germline CDR1 is KGHSH and CDR2 is LQKENI. CDR3 length: 16 residues. The CDR3 region has the DNA TGTGCCAGCTCACCTCCGACAGGGGGCCGCACAGATACGCAGTATTTT. The encoded protein is CASSPPTGGRTDTQYF.

The V and J genes are TRBV27 and TRBJ2-6; D not resolved. In germline, CDR1 is MNHEY, CDR2 SMNVEV (reference sequence). This CDR3 has 16 residues. With 2 bases removed from V and 0 bases from J, the gap between germline ends came to 8 bases. The CDR3 region has the DNA TGTGCCAGCAGTTTACTATCGTCCTCTGGGGCCAACGTCCTGACTTTC. This gives the protein CASSLLSSSGANVLTF. Full variable domain (remainder filled in from reference TRBV27 and TRBJ2-6): EAQVTQNPRYLITVTGKKLTVTCSQNMNHEYMSWYRQDPGLGLRQIYYSMNVEVTDKGDVPEGYKVSRKEKRNFPLILESPSPNQTSLYFCASSLLSSSGANVLTFGAGSRLTVL.

CDR3: CASSRQDNSPLHF. The CDR3 nucleotides are TGTGCCAGCAGCCGACAGGATAATTCACCCCTCCACTTT. The chain recombines TRBV7-3 with TRBJ1-6; D is perhaps TRBD1 (6 bases). V was shortened by 5 bases and J by 5 bases, with 7 bases between the two germline ends. This CDR3 is 13 amino acids long. CDR1 is SGHTA and CDR2 is FQGTGA in the germline V gene.

The chain recombines TRBV6-5 with TRBJ1-4; possible D gene TRBD1, 5 bases. V was trimmed by 0 bases and J by 8 bases, leaving 16 bases between them. The CDR3 contains 16 residues. CDR1 and CDR2 (germline): MNHEY, SVGAGI. CDR3 coding DNA: TGTGCCAGCAGTTACTCGACCTGGGGGAAGAAAGAAAAACTGTTTTTT. Amino acid sequence: CASSYSTWGKKEKLFF.

The chain has TRBV5-4 and TRBJ1-1, with TRBD1 matching 10 bases. The CDR3 totals 15 residues. CDR1 SGHNT and CDR2 YYREEE come from the germline V gene (reference sequence). The V and J ends lost 0 bases and 10 bases, in that order; junction bases with no gene match: 9. The CDR3 sequence is CASSLGGTGDIGAFF. CDR3 DNA: TGTGCCAGCAGCTTGGGCGGGACAGGGGACATTGGAGCTTTCTTT.

The J gene is TRBJ1-2, the V gene TRBV6-1; D may be TRBD1 (5 bases). CDR1 is MNHNS, CDR2 SASEGT, per germline. The CDR3 is 10 residues long. Between the trimmed V and J ends, which lost 8 bases and 4 bases, there was a span of 5 bases. This CDR3 is CASDSYGYTF. In DNA, the CDR3 is TGTGCCAGCGACAGCTATGGCTACACCTTC.

The rearrangement links TRBV27 to TRBJ2-1, with a tentative D call TRBD2 (6 bases). CDR1 is MNHEY, CDR2 SMNVEV, per germline (reference sequence). The CDR3 runs 17 residues. The ends were cut back, 6 bases at V and 4 bases at J, with 22 bases in the middle. CDR3 sequence reads: CASRPSFRGGSYNEQFF. In DNA form, the CDR3 reads TGTGCCAGCAGACCGTCTTTTCGGGGAGGTTCGTACAATGAGCAGTTCTTC.

Only one count was recorded for this clone. This chain joins TRBV2 and TRBJ2-7, with no clear D. V shed 7 bases and J shed 2 bases, with 12 bases lying between them. This CDR3 is 13 amino acids long. Germline values: CDR1 SNHLY, CDR2 FYNNEI. This CDR3 reads CASKDIQAYEQYF. The CDR3 region has the DNA TGTGCCAGCAAAGACATTCAGGCCTACGAGCAGTACTTC.

The chain has TRBV18 and TRBJ2-1; 13 positions agree with TRBD2. The V segment lost 1 base and the J segment 6 bases; nucleotides outside the gene matches: 6. Per germline, CDR1 KGHSH and CDR2 LQKENI. There are 17 residues in the CDR3. The CDR3 here is CASSPRAWTSGSNEQFF. The CDR3 DNA is TGTGCCAGCTCACCACGGGCTTGGACTAGCGGGAGCAATGAGCAGTTCTTC.

V gene TRBV28 combines with J gene TRBJ2-7; 9 nucleotides match TRBD1. Germline CDR1 MDHEN, CDR2 SYDVKM. V lost 6 bases to trimming and J lost 5 bases; unmatched junction nucleotides: 8. The CDR3 length is 14 residues. This chain's CDR3 is CASSPATGGNEQYF. CDR3 sequence (DNA): TGTGCCAGCAGCCCGGCGACAGGGGGTAACGAGCAGTACTTC. Filled out from reference TRBV28 and TRBJ2-7, the complete variable domain reads DVKVTQSSRYLVKRTGEKVFLECVQDMDHENMFWYRQDPGLGLRLIYFSYDVKMKEKGDIPEGYSVSREKKERFSLILESASTNQTSMYLCASSPATGGNEQYFGPGTRLTVT.

This chain connects TRBV10-3 to TRBJ1-1, with a tentative D call TRBD1 (6 bases). V lost 7 bases to trimming and J lost 1 base, with 10 bases between them. This CDR3 spans 13 amino acids. Germline values: CDR1 ENHRY, CDR2 SYGVKD. CDR3 DNA: TGTGCCATCACTGGGGGGCCGAACACTGAAGCTTTCTTT. This gives the protein CAITGGPNTEAFF.

The chain couples TRBV9 to TRBJ1-1; D gene unclear. The CDR3 loop spans 14 amino acids. The V gene lost 0 bases and the J gene lost 4 bases, with 10 bases spanning the gap. CDR1 SGDLS and CDR2 YYNGEE come from the germline V gene. This CDR3 is CASSVVSSSTEAFF. The DNA for the CDR3 is TGTGCCAGCAGCGTAGTTTCCAGCAGCACTGAAGCTTTCTTT.

The gene calls are TRBV7-2 and TRBJ2-3, with TRBD2 identical over 11 bases. The CDR3 is 16 residues long. Germline trimming cut 5 bases from V and 1 base from J; bases unmatched to any gene: 5. Germline values: CDR1 SGHTA, CDR2 FQGNSA. As DNA, the CDR3 is TGTGCCAGCAGCCACCGACTAGCGGGGCGCACAGATACGCAGTATTTT. Translation: CASSHRLAGRTDTQYF.

V gene TRBV2 combines with J gene TRBJ2-5, with 13 bases aligning to TRBD2. With V trimmed by 6 bases and J by 7 bases, 5 bases remained unmatched. CDR1 is SNHLY, CDR2 FYNNEI, per germline. This CDR3 region has 14 residues. The CDR3, as DNA: TGTGCCAGCAGGGGGACTAGCGGGGCTGGGACCCAGTACTTC. It yields the protein CASRGTSGAGTQYF.

This CDR3 reads CASSQDRGRELFSPLHF. CDR3 in DNA: TGCGCCAGCAGCCAAGACCGAGGCCGGGAGCTGTTCTCACCCCTCCACTTT. The chain has TRBV4-1 and TRBJ1-6; D gene ambiguous. The germline V and J ends were trimmed by 0 bases and 10 bases, with 19 bases remaining between them. From germline, CDR1 is MGHRA and CDR2 YSYEKL. This CDR3 comprises 17 residues.

The V gene is TRBV11-3, the J gene TRBJ2-5; TRBD1 might be the D (6 bases). The CDR3 sequence is 17 residues long. Trimming shortened V by 5 bases and J by 2 bases, and 21 bases separated the two germline ends. The germline gives CDR1 SGHNT, CDR2 YENEEA. The CDR3 region has the DNA TGTGCCAGCAGCCCTGGTAAGACAGGTGGAGTTCAAGAGACCCAGTACTTC. Amino acids: CASSPGKTGGVQETQYF.

The J gene is TRBJ1-5, the V gene TRBV7-8; D is undetermined. Between the trimmed V and J ends, which lost 1 base and 7 bases, there was a span of 17 bases. The CDR3 totals 16 residues. CDR1 and CDR2 (germline): SGHVS, FQNEAQ. This chain's CDR3 is CASSLGGRSARQPQHF. The CDR3 DNA follows: TGTGCCAGCAGCTTAGGAGGAAGATCAGCCAGACAGCCCCAGCATTTT.

A single count supports this clone. The chain recombines TRBV27 with TRBJ1-6; D not certain. The V gene's germline CDR1 is MNHEY and CDR2 SMNVEV (reference sequence). V gave up 7 bases and J gave up 2 bases, with 18 bases separating them. The CDR3 is 17 amino acids. DNA for the CDR3: TGTGCCAGCAACCCCCGGGGAAACGCCGCCTATAATTCACCCCTCCACTTT. Its translation: CASNPRGNAAYNSPLHF.